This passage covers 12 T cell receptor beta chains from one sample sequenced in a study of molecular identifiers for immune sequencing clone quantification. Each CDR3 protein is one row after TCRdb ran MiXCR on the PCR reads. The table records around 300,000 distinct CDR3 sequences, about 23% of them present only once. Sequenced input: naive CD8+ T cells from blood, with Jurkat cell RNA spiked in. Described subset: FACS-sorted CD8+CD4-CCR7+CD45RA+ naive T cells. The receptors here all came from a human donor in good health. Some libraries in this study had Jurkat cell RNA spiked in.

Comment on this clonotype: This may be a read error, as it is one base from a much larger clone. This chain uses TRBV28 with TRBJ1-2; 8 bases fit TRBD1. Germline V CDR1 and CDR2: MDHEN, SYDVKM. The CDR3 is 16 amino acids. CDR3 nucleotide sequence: TGTGCCAGCAGTTCCCGGGACAGGAGGACTAACTATGGCTACGCCTTC. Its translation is CASSSRDRRTNYGYAF.

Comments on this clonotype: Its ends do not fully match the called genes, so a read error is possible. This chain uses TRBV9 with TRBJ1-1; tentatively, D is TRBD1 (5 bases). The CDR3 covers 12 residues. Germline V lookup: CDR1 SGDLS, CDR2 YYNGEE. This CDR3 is CASSEQDTETFF. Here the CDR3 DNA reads TGTGCCAGCAGCGAGCAGGACACTGAAACTTTCTTT.

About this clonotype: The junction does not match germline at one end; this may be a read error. CDR3 loop: CASWDASSGNTTYF. The CDR3 coding sequence is TGTGCCAGCTGGGACGCAAGCTCTGGAAACACCACATATTTT. The rearrangement uses TRBV6-5 and TRBJ1-3, with TRBD1 as a possible D gene (5 bases). CDR3 length equals 14 residues. Germline lookup yields CDR1 MNHEY and CDR2 SVGAGI.

The CDR3 DNA reads as TGTGCCAGCAGCCCGCGACGGGGGAATGAAAAACTGTTTTTT. Amino acid sequence: CASSPRRGNEKLFF. J is TRBJ1-4 and V is TRBV7-6, with D tentatively TRBD1 (5 bases). The CDR3 contains 14 residues. Trimming shortened V by 5 bases and J by 5 bases, and 12 bases separated the two germline ends. Germline V CDR1 and CDR2: SGHVS, FNYEAQ.

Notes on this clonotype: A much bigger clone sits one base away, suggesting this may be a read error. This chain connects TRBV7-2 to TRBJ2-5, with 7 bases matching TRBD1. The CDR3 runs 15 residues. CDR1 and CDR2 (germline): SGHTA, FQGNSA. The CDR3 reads CASSLGLTGQETQHF. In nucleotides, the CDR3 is TGTGCCAGCAGCTTAGGATTGACAGGGCAAGAGACCCAGCACTTC.

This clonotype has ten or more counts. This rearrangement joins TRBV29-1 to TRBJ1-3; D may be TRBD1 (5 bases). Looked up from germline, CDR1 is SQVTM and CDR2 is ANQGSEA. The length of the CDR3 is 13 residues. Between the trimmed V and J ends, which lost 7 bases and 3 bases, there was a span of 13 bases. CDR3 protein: CSAGWGIGNTIYF. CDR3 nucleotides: TGCAGCGCCGGATGGGGGATTGGAAACACCATATATTTT.

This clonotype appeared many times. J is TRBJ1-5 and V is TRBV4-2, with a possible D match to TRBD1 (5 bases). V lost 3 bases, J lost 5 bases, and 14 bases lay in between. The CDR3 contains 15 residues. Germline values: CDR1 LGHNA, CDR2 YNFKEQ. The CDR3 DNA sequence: TGTGCCAGCAGCCAGGTCGGGGGGGAGTATCAGCCCCAGCATTTT. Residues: CASSQVGGEYQPQHF.

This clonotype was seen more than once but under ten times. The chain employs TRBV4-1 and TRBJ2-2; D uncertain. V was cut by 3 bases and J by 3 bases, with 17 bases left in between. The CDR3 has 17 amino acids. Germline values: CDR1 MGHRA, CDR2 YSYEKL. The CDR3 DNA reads TGCGCCAGCAGCCATTACGCCGGCAAGTGGGACACCGGGGAGCTGTTTTTT. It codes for CASSHYAGKWDTGELFF.

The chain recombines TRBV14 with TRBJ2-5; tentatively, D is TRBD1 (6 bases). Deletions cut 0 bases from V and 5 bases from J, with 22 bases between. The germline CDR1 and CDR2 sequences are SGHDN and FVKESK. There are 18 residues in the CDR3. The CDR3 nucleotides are TGTGCCAGCAGCCAAGACCTGGGGGCGATGATAGCCGACGAGACCCAGTACTTC. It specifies CASSQDLGAMIADETQYF.

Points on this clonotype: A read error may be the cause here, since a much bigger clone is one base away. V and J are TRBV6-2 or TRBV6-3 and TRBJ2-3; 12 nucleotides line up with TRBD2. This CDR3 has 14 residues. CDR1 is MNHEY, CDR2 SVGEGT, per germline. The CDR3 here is CVSSSGGATDTQYF. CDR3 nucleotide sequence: TGTGTCAGCTCTAGCGGGGGGGCAACAGATACGCAGTATTTT.

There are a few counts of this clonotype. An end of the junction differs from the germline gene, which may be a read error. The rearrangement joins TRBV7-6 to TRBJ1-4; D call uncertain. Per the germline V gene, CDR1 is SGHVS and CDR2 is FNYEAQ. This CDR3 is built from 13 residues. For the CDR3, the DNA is TGTGCCAGCAGCTTAGTACCGAATGAAAAACTGCTTTTT. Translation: CASSLVPNEKLLF.

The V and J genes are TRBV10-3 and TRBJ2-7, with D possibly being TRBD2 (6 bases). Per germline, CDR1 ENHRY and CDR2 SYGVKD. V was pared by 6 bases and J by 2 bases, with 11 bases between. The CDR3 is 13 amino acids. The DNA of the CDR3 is TGTGCCATCAGGGGACTTGGGGCCTACGAGCAGTACTTC. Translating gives CAIRGLGAYEQYF.